This T cell receptor beta chain was captured by sequencing in a study of cytomegalovirus exposure and HLA in healthy donors. For the study at large: Prior work identified 120 million or so unique TCR beta sequences in approximately 180 million T cells.

The CDR3 loop spans 14 amino acids. V shed 5 bases, J shed 12 bases, and the junction held 4 bases outside the gene matches. Per germline, CDR1 SGHAT and CDR2 FQNNGV. The primer mix had 60 Vbeta and 13 Jbeta primers. Libraries were prepared by immunoSEQ multiplex PCR; TCRdb keeps only in-frame clonotypes and omits some of them. Altogether more than 150,000 clones are present, roughly 84% being singletons, with the ten largest covering roughly 0.2%. Points from the study as a whole: According to an earlier analysis, most TCR beta V segments yielded productive rearrangements about 87% or about 30% of the time.

On this clone itself: The antigen is unknown.

The material sequenced was PBMCs. The genes are TRBV11-2 and TRBJ2-2; 15 bases are shared with TRBD2. This clonotype was sampled from a girl under three years old in good health and CMV-seronegative. CDR3 amino acids: CASSPGLAGGKLFF. For the CDR3, the DNA is TGTGCCAGCAGCCCCGGACTAGCGGGAGGGAAGCTGTTTTTT.